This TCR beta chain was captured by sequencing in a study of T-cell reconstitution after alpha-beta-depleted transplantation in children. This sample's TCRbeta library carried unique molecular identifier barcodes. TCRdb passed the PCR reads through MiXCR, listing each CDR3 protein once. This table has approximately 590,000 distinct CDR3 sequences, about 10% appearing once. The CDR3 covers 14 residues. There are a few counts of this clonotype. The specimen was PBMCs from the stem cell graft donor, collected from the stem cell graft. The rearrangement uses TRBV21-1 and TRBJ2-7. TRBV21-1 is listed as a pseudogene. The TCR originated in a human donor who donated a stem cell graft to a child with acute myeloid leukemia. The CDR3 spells CASSNQGSSYEQYF. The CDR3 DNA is TGTGCCAGCAGCAACCAGGGGAGCTCCTACGAGCAGTACTTC.